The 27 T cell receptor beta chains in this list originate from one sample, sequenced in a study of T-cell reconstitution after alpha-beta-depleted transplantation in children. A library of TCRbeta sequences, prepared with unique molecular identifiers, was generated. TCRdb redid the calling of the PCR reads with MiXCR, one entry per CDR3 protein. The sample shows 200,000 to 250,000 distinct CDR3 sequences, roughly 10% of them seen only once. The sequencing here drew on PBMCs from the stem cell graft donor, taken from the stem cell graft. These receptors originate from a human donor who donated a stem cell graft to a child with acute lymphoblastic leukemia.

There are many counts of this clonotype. CDR3 DNA: TGTGCCAGCAGTGCCCGACAGATCAGGAGCAATCAGCCCCAGCATTTT. Translation gives CASSARQIRSNQPQHF. The chain couples TRBV12-3 or TRBV12-4 to TRBJ1-5; weak D call: TRBD1 (5 bases). The CDR3 length is 16 residues. Trimming removed 5 bases at V and 1 base at J, with 15 bases between.

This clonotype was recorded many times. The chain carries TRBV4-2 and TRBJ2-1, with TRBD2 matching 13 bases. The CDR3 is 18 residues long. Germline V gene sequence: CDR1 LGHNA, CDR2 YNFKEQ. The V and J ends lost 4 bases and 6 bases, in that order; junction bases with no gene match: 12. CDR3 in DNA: TGTGCCAGCAGCCTCGGACTAGCGGGGGAAGCCCTGGGCAATGAGCAGTTCTTC. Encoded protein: CASSLGLAGEALGNEQFF.

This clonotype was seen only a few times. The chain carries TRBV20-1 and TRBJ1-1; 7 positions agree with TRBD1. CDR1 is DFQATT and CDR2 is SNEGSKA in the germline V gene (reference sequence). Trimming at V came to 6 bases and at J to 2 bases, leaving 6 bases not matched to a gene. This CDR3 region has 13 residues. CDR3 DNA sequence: TGCAGTGCCGCGGGACAGAAAAACACTGAAGCTTTCTTT. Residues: CSAAGQKNTEAFF.

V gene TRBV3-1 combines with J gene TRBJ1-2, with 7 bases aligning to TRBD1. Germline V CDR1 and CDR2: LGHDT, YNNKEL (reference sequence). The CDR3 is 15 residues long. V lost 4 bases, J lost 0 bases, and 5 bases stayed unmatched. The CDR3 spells CASSRVQGSNYGYTF. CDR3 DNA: TGTGCCAGCAGCCGTGTACAGGGGTCTAACTATGGCTACACCTTC.

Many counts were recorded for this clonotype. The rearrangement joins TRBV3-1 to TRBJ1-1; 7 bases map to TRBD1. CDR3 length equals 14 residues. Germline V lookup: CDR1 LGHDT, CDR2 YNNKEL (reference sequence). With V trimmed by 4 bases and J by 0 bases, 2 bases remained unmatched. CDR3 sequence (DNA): TGTGCCAGCAGCCCAGGGGGGGTGAACACTGAAGCTTTCTTT. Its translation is CASSPGGVNTEAFF.

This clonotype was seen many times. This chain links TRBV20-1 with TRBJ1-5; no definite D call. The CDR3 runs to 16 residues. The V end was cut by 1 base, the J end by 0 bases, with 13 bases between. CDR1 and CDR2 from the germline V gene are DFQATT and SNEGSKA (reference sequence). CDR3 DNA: TGCAGTGCTAGAGGACACCCTGTGACTAGCAATCAGCCCCAGCATTTT. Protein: CSARGHPVTSNQPQHF.

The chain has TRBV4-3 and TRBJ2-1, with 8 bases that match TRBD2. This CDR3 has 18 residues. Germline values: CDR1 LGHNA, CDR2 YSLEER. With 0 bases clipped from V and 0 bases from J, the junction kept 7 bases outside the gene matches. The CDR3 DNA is TGCGCCAGCAGCCAAGAACCCCCTAGCGGGTTCTCCTACAATGAGCAGTTCTTC. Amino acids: CASSQEPPSGFSYNEQFF.

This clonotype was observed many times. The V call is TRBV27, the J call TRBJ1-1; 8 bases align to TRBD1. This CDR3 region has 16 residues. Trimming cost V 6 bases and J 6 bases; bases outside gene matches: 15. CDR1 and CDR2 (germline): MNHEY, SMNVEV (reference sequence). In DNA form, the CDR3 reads TGTGCCAGCAGGGAGGGGGGGGACAGGCCGAGGGCTGAAGCTTTCTTT. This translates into CASREGGDRPRAEAFF.

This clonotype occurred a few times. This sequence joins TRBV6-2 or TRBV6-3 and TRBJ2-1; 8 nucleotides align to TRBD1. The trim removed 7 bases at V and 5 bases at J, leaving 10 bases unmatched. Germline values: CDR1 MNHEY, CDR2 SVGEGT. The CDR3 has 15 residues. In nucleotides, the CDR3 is TGTGCCAGCACCTACTTAGGGGACAGGAACAATGAGCAGTTCTTC. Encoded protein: CASTYLGDRNNEQFF.

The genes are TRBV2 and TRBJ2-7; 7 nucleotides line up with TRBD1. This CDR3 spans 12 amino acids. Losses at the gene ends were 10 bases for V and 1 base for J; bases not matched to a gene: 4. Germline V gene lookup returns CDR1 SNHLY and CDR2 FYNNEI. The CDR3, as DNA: TGTGCCAACTGGGACAGTTCCTACGAGCAGTACTTC. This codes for CANWDSSYEQYF.

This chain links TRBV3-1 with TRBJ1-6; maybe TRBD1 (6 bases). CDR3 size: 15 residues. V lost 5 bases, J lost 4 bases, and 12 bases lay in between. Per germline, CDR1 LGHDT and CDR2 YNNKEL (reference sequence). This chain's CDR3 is CASSTTGVYNSPLHF. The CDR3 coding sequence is TGTGCCAGCAGCACGACAGGCGTTTATAATTCACCCCTCCACTTT.

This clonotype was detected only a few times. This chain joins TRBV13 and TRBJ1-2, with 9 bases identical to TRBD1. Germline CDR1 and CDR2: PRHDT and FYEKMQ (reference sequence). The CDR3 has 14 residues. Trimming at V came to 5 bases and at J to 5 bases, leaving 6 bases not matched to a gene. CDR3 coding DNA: TGTGCCAGCAGCCCGGGACAGGGAAGGTATGGCTACACCTTC. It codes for CASSPGQGRYGYTF.

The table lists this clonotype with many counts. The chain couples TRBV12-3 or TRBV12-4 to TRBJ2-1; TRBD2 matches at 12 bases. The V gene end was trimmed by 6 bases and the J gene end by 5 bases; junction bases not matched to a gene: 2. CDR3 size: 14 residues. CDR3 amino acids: CASRSSGGDNEQFF. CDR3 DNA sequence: TGTGCCAGCAGGTCTAGCGGGGGGGACAATGAGCAGTTCTTC.

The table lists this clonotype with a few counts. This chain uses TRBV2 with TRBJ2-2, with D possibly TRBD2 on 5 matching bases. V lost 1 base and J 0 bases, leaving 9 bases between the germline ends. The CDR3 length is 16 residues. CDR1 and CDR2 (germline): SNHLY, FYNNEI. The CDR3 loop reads CASSEEPGANTGELFF. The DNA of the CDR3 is TGTGCCAGCAGTGAAGAACCCGGGGCGAACACCGGGGAGCTGTTTTTT.

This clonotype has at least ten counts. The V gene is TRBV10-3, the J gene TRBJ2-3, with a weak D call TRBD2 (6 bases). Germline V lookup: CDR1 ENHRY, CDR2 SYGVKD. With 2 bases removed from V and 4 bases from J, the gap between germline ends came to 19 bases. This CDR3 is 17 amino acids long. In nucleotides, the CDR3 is TGTGCCATCAGTGAGCTGGGACTCCCGGTTGGCGCAGATACGCAGTATTTT. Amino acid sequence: CAISELGLPVGADTQYF.

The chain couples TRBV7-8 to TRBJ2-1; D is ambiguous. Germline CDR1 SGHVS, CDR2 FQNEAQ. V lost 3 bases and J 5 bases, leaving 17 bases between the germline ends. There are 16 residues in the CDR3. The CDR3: CASSLGSSFIDNEQFF. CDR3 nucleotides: TGTGCCAGCAGCTTGGGCAGCTCCTTTATCGACAATGAGCAGTTCTTC.

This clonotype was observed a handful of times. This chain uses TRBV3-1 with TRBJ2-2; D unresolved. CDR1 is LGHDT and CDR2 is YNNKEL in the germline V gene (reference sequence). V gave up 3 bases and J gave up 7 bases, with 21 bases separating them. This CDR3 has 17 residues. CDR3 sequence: CASSHRLALSMIGELFF. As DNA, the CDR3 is TGTGCCAGCAGCCATAGGTTAGCCCTCAGTATGATCGGGGAGCTGTTTTTT.

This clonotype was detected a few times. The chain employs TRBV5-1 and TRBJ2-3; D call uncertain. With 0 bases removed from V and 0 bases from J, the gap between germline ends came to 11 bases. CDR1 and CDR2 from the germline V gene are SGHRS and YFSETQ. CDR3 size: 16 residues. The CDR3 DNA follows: TGCGCCAGCAGCTTGGGTTACTCCTATAGCACAGATACGCAGTATTTT. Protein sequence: CASSLGYSYSTDTQYF.

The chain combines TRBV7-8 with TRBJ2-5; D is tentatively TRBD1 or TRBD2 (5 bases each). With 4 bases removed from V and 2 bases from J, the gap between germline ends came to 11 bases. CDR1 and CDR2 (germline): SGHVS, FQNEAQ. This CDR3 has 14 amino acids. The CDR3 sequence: CASSSRDEQETQYF. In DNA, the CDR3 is TGTGCCAGCAGCTCGAGGGACGAGCAAGAGACCCAGTACTTC.

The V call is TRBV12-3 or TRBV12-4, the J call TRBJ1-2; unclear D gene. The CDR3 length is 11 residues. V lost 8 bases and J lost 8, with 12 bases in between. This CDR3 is CASFLPGGYTF. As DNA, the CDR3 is TGTGCCAGCTTCCTGCCGGGAGGCTACACCTTC.

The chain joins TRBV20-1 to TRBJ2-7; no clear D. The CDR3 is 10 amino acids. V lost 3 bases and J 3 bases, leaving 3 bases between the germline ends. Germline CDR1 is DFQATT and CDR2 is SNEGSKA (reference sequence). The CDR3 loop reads CSARHYEQYF. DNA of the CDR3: TGCAGTGCTAGGCACTACGAGCAGTACTTC.

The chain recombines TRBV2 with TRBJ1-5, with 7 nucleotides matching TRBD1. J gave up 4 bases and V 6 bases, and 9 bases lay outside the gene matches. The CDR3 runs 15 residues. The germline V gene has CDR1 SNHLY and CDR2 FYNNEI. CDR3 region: CASRKQGIGNQPQHF. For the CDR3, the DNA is TGTGCCAGCAGGAAACAGGGGATCGGAAATCAGCCCCAGCATTTT.

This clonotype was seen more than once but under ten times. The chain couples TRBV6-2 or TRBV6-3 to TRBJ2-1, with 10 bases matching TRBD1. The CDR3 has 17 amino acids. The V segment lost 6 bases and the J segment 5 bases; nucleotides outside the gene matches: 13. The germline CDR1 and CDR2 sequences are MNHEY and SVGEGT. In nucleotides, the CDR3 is TGTGCCAGCAGGGACCACCGGGACAGGGGTCCCAACAATGAGCAGTTCTTC. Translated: CASRDHRDRGPNNEQFF.

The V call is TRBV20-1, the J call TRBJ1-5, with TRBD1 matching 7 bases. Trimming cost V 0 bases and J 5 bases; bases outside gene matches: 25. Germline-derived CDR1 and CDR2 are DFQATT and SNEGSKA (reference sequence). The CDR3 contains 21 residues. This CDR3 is CSARDRRRQGTVLAFDQPQHF. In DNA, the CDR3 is TGCAGTGCTAGAGATCGAAGGAGACAGGGCACTGTATTAGCTTTCGATCAGCCCCAGCATTTT.

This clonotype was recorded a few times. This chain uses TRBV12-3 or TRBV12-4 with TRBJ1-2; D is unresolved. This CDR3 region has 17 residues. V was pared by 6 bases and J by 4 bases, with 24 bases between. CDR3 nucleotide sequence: TGTGCCAGCAGCCAGGTGGAGGGCCGTCCTCCTAGCTATGGCTACACCTTC. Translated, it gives CASSQVEGRPPSYGYTF.

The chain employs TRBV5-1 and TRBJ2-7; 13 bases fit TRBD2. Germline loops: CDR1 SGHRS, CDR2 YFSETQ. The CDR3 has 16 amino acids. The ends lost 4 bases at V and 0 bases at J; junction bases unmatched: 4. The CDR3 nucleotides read TGCGCCAGCAGCCTCGGACTAGCGGGGGCCTCCTACGAGCAGTACTTC. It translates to CASSLGLAGASYEQYF.

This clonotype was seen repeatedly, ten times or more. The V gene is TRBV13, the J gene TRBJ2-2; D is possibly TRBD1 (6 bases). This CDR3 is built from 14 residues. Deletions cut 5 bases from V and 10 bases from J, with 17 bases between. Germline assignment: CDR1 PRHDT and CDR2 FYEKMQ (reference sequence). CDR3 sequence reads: CASSPRQASVELFF. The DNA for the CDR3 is TGTGCCAGCAGCCCTAGACAGGCGTCGGTGGAGCTGTTTTTT.